The 8 T cell receptor beta chains in this list originate from one sample, sequenced in a study of shared clonotypes between healthy human individuals. Clones were read by immunoSEQ multiplex PCR, and TCRdb kept only the in-frame ones, dropping some. The sample yields 1 million to 1.3 million clones, around 78% seen once. Sequencing used memory CD4+ T cells from PBMCs. Specified subset: CD45RA-negative fraction. Receptors originate from a man between 18 and 29 years old in good health. Some clones in this sample may be carry-over from other donors' samples.

As DNA, the CDR3 is TGTGCCAGCAGTCCCCAGACAGGGGGGAATGAAAAACTGTTTTTT. Protein sequence: CASSPQTGGNEKLFF. The chain links TRBV28 to TRBJ1-4; 9 bases are a match to TRBD1. CDR1 and CDR2 from the germline V gene are MDHEN and SYDVKM. V was clipped by 5 bases and J by 5 bases; unmatched bases: 6. The CDR3 sequence is 15 residues long.

This clone was seen a handful of times. The CDR3 nucleotides are TGTGCCAGCAGGGCCCGGGAACAGTCCTACAATGAGCAGTTCTTC. Protein: CASRAREQSYNEQFF. V is TRBV7-2 and J is TRBJ2-1, with D possibly matching TRBD2 (5 bases). The CDR3 contains 15 residues. The germline gives CDR1 SGHTA, CDR2 FQGNSA. The germline V and J ends were trimmed by 6 bases and 1 base, with 13 bases remaining between them.

The chain couples TRBV5-6 to TRBJ1-1; possibly TRBD1 for D (5 bases). V was pared by 4 bases and J by 3 bases, with 16 bases between. CDR3 length: 15 residues. Germline CDR1 is SGHDT and CDR2 is YYEEEE. This chain's CDR3 is CASSTVSRGHTEAFF. In DNA, the CDR3 is TGTGCCAGCAGCACCGTGTCTCGGGGACACACTGAAGCTTTCTTT.

The sample holds one count of this clone. This chain connects TRBV27 to TRBJ1-2; D is undetermined. This CDR3 is built from 11 residues. The V gene's germline CDR1 is MNHEY and CDR2 SMNVEV (reference sequence). V lost 10 bases and J lost 1, with 7 bases in between. The CDR3 protein is CATRLNYGYTF. In DNA, the CDR3 is TGTGCCACTCGGCTTAACTATGGCTACACCTTC.

The chain carries TRBV29-1 and TRBJ1-2; D remains unclear. V was cut by 3 bases and J by 8 bases, with 19 bases left in between. The CDR3 loop spans 14 amino acids. Germline CDR1 reads SQVTM; CDR2 reads ANQGSEA. The CDR3 protein is CSVDLALGRRGYTF. The DNA for the CDR3 is TGCAGCGTTGATTTGGCCTTAGGCAGGAGGGGCTACACCTTC.

V usage is TRBV5-8 and J usage is TRBJ2-5; D may be TRBD2 (5 bases). From germline, CDR1 is SGHTS and CDR2 YDEGEE. This CDR3 spans 14 amino acids. V dropped 5 bases and J dropped 2 bases, with 13 bases sitting between them. The DNA of the CDR3 is TGTGCCAGCAGGGACTGGTCGCGACAAGAGACCCAGTACTTC. Translating it yields CASRDWSRQETQYF.

Turning to this clone: This sequence may be a read error, since a much larger clone differs from it by one base. Other DNA sequences in the sample encode the same CDR3. The rearrangement joins TRBV2 to TRBJ2-7, with D uncertain. CDR3 length: 10 amino acids. V lost 6 bases, J lost 2 bases, and 2 bases lay in between. Looked up from germline, CDR1 is SNHLY and CDR2 is FYNNEI. The CDR3 region has the DNA TGTGCCAGCAGGACCTACGAGCAGTACTTC. Translating it yields CASRTYEQYF.

The rearrangement links TRBV7-9 to TRBJ2-3; D ambiguous. The CDR3 consists of 14 residues. Germline V gene sequence: CDR1 SEHNR, CDR2 FQNEAQ (reference sequence). The germline V and J ends were trimmed by 0 bases and 0 bases, with 4 bases remaining between them. The CDR3 loop is CASSLAFSTDTQYF. The CDR3 DNA follows: TGTGCCAGCAGCTTAGCGTTTAGCACAGATACGCAGTATTTT.